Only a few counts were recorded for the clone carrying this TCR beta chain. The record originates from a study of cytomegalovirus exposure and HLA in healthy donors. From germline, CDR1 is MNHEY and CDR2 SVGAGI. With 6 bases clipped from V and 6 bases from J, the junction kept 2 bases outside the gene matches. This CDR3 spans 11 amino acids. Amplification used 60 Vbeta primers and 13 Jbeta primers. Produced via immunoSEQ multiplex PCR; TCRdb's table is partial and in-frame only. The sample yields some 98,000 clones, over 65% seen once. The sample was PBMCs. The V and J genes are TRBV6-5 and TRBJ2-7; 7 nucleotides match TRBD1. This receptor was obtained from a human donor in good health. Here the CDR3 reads CASRRQGEQYF. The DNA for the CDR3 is TGTGCCAGCAGGAGACAGGGCGAGCAGTACTTC.